The text below deals with one T cell receptor beta chain. The assay was immunoSEQ multiplex PCR, and TCRdb's table has in-frame clones only and misses some. The repertoire holds more than 250,000 clones, with roughly 80% as singletons. This entry comes from a study of blood T cell repertoires in COVID-19. At the level of the study: Samples of COVID-19 (acute and convalescent) were obtained from the United States, Italy and Spain.

CDR1 and CDR2 (germline): SGHNT, YYREEE (reference sequence). CDR3 size: 15 residues. Deletions cut 4 bases from V and 1 base from J, with 11 bases between. Source material: peripheral blood. The V call is TRBV5-4, the J call TRBJ2-2, with D uncertain. The receptor's source is a man between 60 and 75 years old who had recovered from COVID-19. In nucleotides, the CDR3 is TGTGCCAGCAGCCCGGGTCACTTGAACACCGGGGAGCTGTTTTTT. This translates into CASSPGHLNTGELFF.